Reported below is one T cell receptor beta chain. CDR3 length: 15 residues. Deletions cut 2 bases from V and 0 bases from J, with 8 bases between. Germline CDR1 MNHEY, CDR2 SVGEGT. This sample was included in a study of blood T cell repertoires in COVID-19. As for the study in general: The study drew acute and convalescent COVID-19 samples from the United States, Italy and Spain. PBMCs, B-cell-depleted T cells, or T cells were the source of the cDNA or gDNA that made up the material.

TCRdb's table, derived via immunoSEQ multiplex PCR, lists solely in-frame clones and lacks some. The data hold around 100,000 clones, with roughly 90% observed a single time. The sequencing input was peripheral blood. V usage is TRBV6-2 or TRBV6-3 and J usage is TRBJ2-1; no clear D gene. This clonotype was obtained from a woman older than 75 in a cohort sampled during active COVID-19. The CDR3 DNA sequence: TGTGCCAGCAGTTACGCGGCAAGCTCCTACAATGAGCAGTTCTTC. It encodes CASSYAASSYNEQFF.